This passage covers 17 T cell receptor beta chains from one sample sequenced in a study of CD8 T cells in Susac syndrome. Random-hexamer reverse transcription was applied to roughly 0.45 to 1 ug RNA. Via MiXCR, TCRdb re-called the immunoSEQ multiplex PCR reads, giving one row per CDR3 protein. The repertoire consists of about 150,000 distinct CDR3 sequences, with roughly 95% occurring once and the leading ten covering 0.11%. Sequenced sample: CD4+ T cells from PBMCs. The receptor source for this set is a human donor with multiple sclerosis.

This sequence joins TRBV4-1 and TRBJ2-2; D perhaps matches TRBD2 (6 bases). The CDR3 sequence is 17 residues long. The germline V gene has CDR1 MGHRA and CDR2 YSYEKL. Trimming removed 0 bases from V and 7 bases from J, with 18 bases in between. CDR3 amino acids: CASSQDRPPGGVGELFF. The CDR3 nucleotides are TGCGCCAGCAGCCAAGATCGACCGCCCGGCGGGGTCGGGGAGCTGTTTTTT.

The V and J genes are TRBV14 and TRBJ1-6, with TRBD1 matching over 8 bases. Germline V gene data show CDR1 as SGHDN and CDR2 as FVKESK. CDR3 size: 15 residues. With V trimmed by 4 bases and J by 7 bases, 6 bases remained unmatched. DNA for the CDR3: TGTGCCAGCAGCCTCCGGACAGGGATGAATTCACCCCTCCACTTT. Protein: CASSLRTGMNSPLHF.

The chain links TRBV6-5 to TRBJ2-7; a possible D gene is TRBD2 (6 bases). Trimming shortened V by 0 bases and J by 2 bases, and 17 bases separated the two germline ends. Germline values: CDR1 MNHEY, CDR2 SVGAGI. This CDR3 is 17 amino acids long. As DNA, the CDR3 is TGTGCCAGCAGTTACTCGGGAACGGTCGGGGGAGCCTACGAGCAGTACTTC. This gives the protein CASSYSGTVGGAYEQYF.

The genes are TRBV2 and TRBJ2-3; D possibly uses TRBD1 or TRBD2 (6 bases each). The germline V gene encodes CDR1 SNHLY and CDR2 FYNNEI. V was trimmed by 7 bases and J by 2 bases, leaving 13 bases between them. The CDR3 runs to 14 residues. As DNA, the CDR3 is TGTGCCAGCAATCACAGGGACTTCACAGATACGCAGTATTTT. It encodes CASNHRDFTDTQYF. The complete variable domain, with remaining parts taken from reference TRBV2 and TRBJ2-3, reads EPEVTQTPSHQVTQMGQEVILRCVPISNHLYFYWYRQILGQKVEFLVSFYNNEISEKSEIFDDQFSVERPDGSNFTLKIRSTKLEDSAMYFCASNHRDFTDTQYFGPGTRLTVL.

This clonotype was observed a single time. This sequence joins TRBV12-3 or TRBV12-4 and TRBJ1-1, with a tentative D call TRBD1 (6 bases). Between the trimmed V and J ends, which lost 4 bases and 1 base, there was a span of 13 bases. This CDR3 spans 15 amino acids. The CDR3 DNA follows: TGTGCCAGCAGTTCGACAGGCCGTCCGAACACTGAAGCTTTCTTT. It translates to CASSSTGRPNTEAFF.

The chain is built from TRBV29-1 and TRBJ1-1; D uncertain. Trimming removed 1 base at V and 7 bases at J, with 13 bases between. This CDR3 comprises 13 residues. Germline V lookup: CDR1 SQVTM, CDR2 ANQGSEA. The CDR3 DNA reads TGCAGCGTTGAAGGCGATCGGGATCTTGAAGCTTTCTTT. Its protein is CSVEGDRDLEAFF.

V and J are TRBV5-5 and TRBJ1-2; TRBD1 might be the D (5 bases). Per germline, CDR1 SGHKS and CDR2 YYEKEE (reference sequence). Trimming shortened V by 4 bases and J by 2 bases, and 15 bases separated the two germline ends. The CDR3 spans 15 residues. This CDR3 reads CASSPITGVNYGYTF. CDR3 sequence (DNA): TGTGCCAGCAGCCCAATTACGGGGGTGAACTATGGCTACACCTTC.

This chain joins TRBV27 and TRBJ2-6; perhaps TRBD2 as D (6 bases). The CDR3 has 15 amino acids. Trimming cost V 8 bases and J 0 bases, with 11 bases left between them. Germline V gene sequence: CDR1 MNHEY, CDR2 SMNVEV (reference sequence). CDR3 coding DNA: TGTGCCAGCCGGGGACTCCTCTCTGGGGCCAACGTCCTGACTTTC. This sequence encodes CASRGLLSGANVLTF.

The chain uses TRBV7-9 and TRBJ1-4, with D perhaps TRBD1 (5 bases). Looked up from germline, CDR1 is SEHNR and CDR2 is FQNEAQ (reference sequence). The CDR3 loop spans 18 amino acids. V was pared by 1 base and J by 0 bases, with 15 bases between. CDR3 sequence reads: CASSLVSSGRPTNEKLFF. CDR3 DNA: TGTGCCAGCAGCTTAGTCTCATCAGGGAGACCAACTAATGAAAAACTGTTTTTT.

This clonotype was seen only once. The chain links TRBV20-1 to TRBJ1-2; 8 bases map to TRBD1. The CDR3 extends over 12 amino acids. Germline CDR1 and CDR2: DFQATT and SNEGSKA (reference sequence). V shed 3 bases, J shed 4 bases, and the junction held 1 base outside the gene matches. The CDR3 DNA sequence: TGCAGTGCTAGGGACAGGGCCTATGGCTACACCTTC. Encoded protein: CSARDRAYGYTF.

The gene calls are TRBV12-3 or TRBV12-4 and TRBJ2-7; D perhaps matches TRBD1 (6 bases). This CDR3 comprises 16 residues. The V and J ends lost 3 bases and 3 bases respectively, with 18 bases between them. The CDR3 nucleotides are TGTGCCAGCAGTTTTCGGGACAACGAATTGAACTACGAGCAGTACTTC. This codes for CASSFRDNELNYEQYF.

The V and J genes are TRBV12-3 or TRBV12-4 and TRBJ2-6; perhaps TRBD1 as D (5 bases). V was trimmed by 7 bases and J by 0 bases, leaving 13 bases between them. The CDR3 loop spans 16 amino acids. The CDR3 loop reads CASTQTANSGANVLTF. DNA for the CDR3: TGTGCCAGCACCCAGACAGCCAACTCTGGGGCCAACGTCCTGACTTTC.

The CDR3 nucleotides read TGTGCCAGCGGCGCCGAGGGCTTACAAGAGACCCAGTACTTC. It yields the protein CASGAEGLQETQYF. The rearrangement links TRBV2 to TRBJ2-5; weak D call: TRBD2 (5 bases). CDR1 is SNHLY, CDR2 FYNNEI, per germline. V shed 8 bases and J shed 2 bases, with 15 bases lying between them. The CDR3 runs 14 residues. Combining the CDR3 with reference TRBV2 and TRBJ2-5 gives the whole variable domain EPEVTQTPSHQVTQMGQEVILRCVPISNHLYFYWYRQILGQKVEFLVSFYNNEISEKSEIFDDQFSVERPDGSNFTLKIRSTKLEDSAMYFCASGAEGLQETQYFGPGTRLLVL.

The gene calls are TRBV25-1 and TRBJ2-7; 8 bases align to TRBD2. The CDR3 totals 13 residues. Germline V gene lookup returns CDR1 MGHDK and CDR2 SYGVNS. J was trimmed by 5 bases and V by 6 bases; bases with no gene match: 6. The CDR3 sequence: CASRTGGAHEQYF. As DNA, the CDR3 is TGTGCCAGCAGGACCGGGGGGGCCCACGAGCAGTACTTC.

This chain's CDR3 is CASSFTLRVETQYF. CDR3 bases: TGTGCCAGCAGTTTTACACTTCGGGTTGAGACCCAGTACTTC. The chain couples TRBV28 to TRBJ2-5; D gene ambiguous. The CDR3 contains 14 residues. CDR1 and CDR2 (germline): MDHEN, SYDVKM. V gave up 3 bases and J gave up 5 bases, with 13 bases separating them.

CDR3 DNA: TGCGCCAGCAGCTACCTAGCGGGGGGTTCTTACAATGAGCAGTTCTTC. Amino acids: CASSYLAGGSYNEQFF. V usage is TRBV5-1 and J usage is TRBJ2-1, with 11 positions matching TRBD2. This CDR3 region has 16 residues. The V segment lost 3 bases and the J segment 4 bases; nucleotides outside the gene matches: 6. From germline, CDR1 is SGHRS and CDR2 YFSETQ. Supplemented by reference TRBV5-1 and TRBJ2-1, the full variable domain reads KAGVTQTPRYLIKTRGQQVTLSCSPISGHRSVSWYQQTPGQGLQFLFEYFSETQRNKGNFPGRFSGRQFSNSRSEMNVSTLELGDSALYLCASSYLAGGSYNEQFFGPGTRLTVL.

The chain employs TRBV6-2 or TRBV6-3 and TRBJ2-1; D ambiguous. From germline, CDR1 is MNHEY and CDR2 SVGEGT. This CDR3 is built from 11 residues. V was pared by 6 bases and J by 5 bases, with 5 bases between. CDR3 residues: CASSFHNEQFF. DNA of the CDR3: TGTGCCAGCAGCTTCCACAATGAGCAGTTCTTC.